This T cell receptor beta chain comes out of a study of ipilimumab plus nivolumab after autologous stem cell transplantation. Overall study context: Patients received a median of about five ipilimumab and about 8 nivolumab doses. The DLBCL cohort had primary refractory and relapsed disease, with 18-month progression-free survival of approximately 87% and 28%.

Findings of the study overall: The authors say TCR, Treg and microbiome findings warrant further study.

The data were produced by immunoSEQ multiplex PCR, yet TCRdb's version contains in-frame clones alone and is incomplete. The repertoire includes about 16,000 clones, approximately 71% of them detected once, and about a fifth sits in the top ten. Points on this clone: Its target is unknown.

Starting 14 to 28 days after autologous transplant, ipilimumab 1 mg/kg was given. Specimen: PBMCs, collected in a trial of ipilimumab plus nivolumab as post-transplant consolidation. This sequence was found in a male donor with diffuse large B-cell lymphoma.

The CDR3 loop reads CASSPGSGDTIYF. CDR3 coding DNA: TGTGCCAGCAGCCCCGGATCCGGGGACACCATATATTTT. The J gene is TRBJ1-3, the V gene TRBV5-5; D is unclear. The germline V gene encodes CDR1 SGHKS and CDR2 YYEKEE (reference sequence). The CDR3 runs to 13 residues. V shed 4 bases and J shed 8 bases, with 13 bases lying between them.